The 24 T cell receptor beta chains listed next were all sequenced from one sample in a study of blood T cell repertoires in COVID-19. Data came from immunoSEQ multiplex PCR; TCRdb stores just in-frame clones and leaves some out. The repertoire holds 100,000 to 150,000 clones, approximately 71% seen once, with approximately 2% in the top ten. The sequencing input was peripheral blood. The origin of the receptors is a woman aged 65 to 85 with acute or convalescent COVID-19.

CDR3 DNA: TGTGCCAGCAGCCAAGAGCGCGTTGTAGGGGAGCTGTTTTTT. This encodes CASSQERVVGELFF. The chain links TRBV4-2 to TRBJ2-2; no clear D. The CDR3 is 14 residues long. The germline V gene encodes CDR1 LGHNA and CDR2 YNFKEQ. V lost 0 bases and J 8 bases, leaving 10 bases between the germline ends.

In nucleotides, the CDR3 is TGTGCCAGCAGCTTTCGACCCCGGGACAGGGGGTCATACGAGCAGTACTTC. It specifies CASSFRPRDRGSYEQYF. The chain is built from TRBV7-8 and TRBJ2-7; 11 bases are shared with TRBD1. CDR3 length equals 17 residues. CDR1 is SGHVS and CDR2 is FQNEAQ in the germline V gene. Losses at the gene ends were 3 bases for V and 4 bases for J; bases not matched to a gene: 11.

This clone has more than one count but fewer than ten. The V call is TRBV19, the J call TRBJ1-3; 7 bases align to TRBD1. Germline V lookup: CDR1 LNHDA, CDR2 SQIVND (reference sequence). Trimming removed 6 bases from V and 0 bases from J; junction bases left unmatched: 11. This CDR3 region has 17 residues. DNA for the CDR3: TGTGCCAGTAGCGGGGGACAGTCCTTACTCTCTGGAAACACCATATATTTT. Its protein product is CASSGGQSLLSGNTIYF.

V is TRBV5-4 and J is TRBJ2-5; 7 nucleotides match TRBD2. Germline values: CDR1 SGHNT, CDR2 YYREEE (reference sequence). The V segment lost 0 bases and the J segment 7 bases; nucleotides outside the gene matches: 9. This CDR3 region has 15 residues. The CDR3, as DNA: TGTGCCAGCAGCTTGGTGGGGACTACGACGGGGACCCAGTACTTC. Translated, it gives CASSLVGTTTGTQYF.

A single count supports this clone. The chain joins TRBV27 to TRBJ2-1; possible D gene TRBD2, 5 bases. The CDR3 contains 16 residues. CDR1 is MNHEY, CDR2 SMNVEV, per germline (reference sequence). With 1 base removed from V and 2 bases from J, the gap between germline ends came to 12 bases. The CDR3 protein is CASSLYSVNPYNEQFF. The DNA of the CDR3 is TGTGCCAGCAGTTTATATAGCGTGAACCCCTACAATGAGCAGTTCTTC.

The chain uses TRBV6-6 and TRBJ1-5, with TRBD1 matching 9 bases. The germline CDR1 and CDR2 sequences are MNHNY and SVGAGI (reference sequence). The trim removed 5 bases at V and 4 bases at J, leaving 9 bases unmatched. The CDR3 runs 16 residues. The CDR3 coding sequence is TGTGCCAGCAGTCAGGCCGGACAGGGGCTTAATCAGCCCCAGCATTTT. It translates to CASSQAGQGLNQPQHF.

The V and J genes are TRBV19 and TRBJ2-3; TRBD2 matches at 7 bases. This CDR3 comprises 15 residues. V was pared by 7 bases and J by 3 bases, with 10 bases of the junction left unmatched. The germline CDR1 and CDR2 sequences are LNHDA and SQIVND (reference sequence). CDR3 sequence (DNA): TGTGCCAGTACCCCACCGGGGGGTTTAACAGATACGCAGTATTTT. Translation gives CASTPPGGLTDTQYF.

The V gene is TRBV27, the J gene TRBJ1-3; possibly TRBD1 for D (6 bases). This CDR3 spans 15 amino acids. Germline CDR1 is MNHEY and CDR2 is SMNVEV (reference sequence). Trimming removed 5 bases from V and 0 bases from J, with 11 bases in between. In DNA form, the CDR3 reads TGTGCCAGCAGTCCCACAGGGTTCTCTGGAAACACCATATATTTT. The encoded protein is CASSPTGFSGNTIYF.

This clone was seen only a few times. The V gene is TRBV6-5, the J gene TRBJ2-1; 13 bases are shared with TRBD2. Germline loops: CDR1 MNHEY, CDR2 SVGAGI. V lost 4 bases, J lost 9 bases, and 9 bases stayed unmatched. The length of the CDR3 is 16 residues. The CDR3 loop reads CASSSGLAGTSSEQFF. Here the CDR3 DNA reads TGTGCCAGCAGTTCGGGACTAGCGGGAACCTCGAGTGAGCAGTTCTTC.

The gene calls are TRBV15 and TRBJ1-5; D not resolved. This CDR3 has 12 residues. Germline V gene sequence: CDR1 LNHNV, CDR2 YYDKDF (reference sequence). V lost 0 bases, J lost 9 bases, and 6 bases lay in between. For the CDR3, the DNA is TGTGCCACCAGCAGAGATCTTAGGCCCCAGCATTTT. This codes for CATSRDLRPQHF.

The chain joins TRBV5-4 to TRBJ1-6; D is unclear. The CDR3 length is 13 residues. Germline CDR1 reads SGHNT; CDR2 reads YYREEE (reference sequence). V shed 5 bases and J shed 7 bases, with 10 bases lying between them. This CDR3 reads CASSLFGNSPLHF. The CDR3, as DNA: TGTGCCAGCAGTCTCTTCGGGAATTCACCCCTCCACTTT.

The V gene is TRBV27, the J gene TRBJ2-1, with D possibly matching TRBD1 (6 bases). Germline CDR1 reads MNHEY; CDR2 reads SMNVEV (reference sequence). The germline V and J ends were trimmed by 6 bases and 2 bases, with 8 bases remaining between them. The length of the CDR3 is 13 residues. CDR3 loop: CASRQGTYNEQFF. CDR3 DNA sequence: TGTGCCAGCAGGCAGGGGACCTACAATGAGCAGTTCTTC.

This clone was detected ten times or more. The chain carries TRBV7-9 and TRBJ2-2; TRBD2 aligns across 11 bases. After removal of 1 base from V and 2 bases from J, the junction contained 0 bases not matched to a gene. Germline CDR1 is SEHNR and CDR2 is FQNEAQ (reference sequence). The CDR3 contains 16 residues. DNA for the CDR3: TGTGCCAGCAGCTTAGGACTAGCGGGAAACACCGGGGAGCTGTTTTTT. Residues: CASSLGLAGNTGELFF.

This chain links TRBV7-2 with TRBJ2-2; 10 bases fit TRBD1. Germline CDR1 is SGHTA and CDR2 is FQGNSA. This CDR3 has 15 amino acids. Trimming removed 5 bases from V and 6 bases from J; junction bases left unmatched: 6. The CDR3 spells CASSHRQGASGELFF. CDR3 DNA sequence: TGTGCCAGCAGCCACCGACAGGGGGCGTCCGGGGAGCTGTTTTTT.

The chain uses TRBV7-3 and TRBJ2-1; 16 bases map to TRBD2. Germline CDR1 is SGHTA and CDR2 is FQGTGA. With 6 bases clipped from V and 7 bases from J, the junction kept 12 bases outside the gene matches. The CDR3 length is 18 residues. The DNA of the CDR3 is TGTGCCAGCAGTCATGGGACTAGCGGGAGGGCCGGGAAGAATGAGCAGTTCTTC. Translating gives CASSHGTSGRAGKNEQFF.

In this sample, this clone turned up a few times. The chain's CDR3 is CASSGDREIQPQHF. CDR3 sequence (DNA): TGTGCCAGCAGTGGGGACAGGGAGATTCAGCCCCAGCATTTT. The genes are TRBV2 and TRBJ1-5; TRBD1 aligns across 9 bases. Germline lookup yields CDR1 SNHLY and CDR2 FYNNEI. Trimming took 4 bases from V and 6 from J; bases not matched to a gene: 4. The CDR3 runs 14 residues.

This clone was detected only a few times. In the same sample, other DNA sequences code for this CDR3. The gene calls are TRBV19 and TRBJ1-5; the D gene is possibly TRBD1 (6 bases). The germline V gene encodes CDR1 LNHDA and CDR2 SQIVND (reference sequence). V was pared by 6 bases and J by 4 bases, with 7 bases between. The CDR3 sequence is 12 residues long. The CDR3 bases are TGTGCCAGTAGGACAGGTAATCAGCCCCAGCATTTT. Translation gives CASRTGNQPQHF.

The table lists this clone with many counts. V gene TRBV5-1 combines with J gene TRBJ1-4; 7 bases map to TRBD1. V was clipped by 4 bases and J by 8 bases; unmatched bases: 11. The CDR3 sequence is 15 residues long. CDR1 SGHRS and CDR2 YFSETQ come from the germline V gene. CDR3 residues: CASSASTTGNEKLFF. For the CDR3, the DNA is TGCGCCAGCAGCGCGAGTACGACAGGGAACGAAAAACTGTTTTTT.

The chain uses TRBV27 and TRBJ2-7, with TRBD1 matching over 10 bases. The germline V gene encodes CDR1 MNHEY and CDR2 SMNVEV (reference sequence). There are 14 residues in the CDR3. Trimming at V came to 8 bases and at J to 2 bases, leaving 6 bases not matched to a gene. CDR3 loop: CASQTGTGAYEQYF. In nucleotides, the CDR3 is TGTGCCAGCCAGACCGGGACAGGGGCCTACGAGCAGTACTTC.

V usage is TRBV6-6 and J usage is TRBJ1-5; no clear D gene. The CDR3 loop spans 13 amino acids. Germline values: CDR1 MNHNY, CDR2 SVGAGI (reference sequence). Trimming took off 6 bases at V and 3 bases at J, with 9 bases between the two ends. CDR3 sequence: CASRRVFNQPQHF. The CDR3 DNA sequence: TGTGCCAGCAGGAGGGTTTTCAATCAGCCCCAGCATTTT.

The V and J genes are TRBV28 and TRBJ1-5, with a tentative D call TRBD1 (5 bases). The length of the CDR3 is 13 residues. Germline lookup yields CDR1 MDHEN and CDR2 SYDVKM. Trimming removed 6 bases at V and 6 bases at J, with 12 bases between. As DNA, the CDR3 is TGTGCCAGCAGCCAGGGAATCGCTCAGCCCCAGCATTTT. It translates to CASSQGIAQPQHF.

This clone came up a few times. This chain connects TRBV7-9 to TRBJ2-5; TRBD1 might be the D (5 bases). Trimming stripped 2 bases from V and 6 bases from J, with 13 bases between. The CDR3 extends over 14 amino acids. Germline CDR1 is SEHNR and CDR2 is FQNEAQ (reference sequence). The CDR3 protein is CASSLKQVEQTQYF. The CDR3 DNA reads TGTGCCAGCAGCTTAAAACAGGTTGAACAGACCCAGTACTTC.

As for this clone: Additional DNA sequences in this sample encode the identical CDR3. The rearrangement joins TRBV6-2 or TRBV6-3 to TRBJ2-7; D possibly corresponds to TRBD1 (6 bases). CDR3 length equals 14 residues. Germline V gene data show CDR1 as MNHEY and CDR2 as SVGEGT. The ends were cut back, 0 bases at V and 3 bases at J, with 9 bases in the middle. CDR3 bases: TGTGCCAGCAGTTACTCAGACAGGCTCTACGAGCAGTACTTC. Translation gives CASSYSDRLYEQYF.

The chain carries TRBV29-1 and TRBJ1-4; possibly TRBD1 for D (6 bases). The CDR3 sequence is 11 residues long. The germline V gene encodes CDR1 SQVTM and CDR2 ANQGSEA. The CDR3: CRGGGREKLFF. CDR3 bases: TGCCGCGGGGGGGGGCGTGAAAAACTGTTTTTT.